A selection of T cell receptor beta chains follows, all from one sample in a study of radiation and T cells in renal cell carcinoma. Measured with immunoSEQ multiplex PCR; TCRdb has only the in-frame clones, and not every one. The sample contains some 150,000 clones, roughly 89% of which appear only once. This specimen was blood, taken from a patient whose treatment included radiotherapy and nephrectomy. Receptors originate from a woman between 50 and 59 years old with renal cell carcinoma. Each CDR3 is given with its conserved first and last residue. D genes are given only for firm matches. Rows give clone size only sometimes, using once, few, many, or a class for an expanded clone.

NA,TRBJ1-5,TRBV15,NA,TGTGCCACCAGCAGGGACTTCTATAGCAATCAGCCCCAGCATTTT,CATSRDFYSNQPQHF
NA,TRBJ1-5,TRBV11-1,NA,TGTGCCAGCAGCTTAAATCGGAATCAGCCCCAGCATTTT,CASSLNRNQPQHF
TRBD1,TRBJ2-7,TRBV14,NA,TGTGCCAGCAGCAGGCGACAGGGATCGAGCGAGCAGTACTTC,CASSRRQGSSEQYF
NA,TRBJ2-5,TRBV19,NA,TGTGCCAGTTCCTATCTTCAGGGCCAAGAGACCCAGTACTTC,CASSYLQGQETQYF
NA,TRBJ2-7,TRBV10-3,NA,TGTGCCATCAGGGGGGACACGGAGTACGAGCAGTACTTC,CAIRGDTEYEQYF
NA,TRBJ2-1,TRBV7-9,NA,TGTGCCAGCAGCTTCAGGGAAGGGGTCCTCAATGAGCAGTTCTTC,CASSFREGVLNEQFF
NA,TRBJ1-3,TRBV6-5,NA,TGTGCCAGCAGTTACTCCACATGGGCTGGAAACACCATATATTTT,CASSYSTWAGNTIYF
NA,TRBJ1-1,TRBV9,few,TGTGCCAGCAGCGTAGTTCCGGGGCCCTCAAACACTGAAGCTTTCTTT,CASSVVPGPSNTEAFF
NA,TRBJ1-2,TRBV20-1,NA,TGCAGTGCTAGCAATGGCTACACCTTC,CSASNGYTF
NA,TRBJ1-1,TRBV15,NA,TGTGCCACCAGCGCCTATGCGGGGGTTAGGAACACTGAAGCTTTCTTT,CATSAYAGVRNTEAFF
NA,TRBJ1-1,TRBV29-1,NA,TGCAGCGTTGTTAATTTAGGCGGCACGAACACTGAAGCTTTCTTT,CSVVNLGGTNTEAFF
NA,TRBJ1-1,TRBV5-1,NA,TGCGCCAGCAGCTTGGCCGGTCGGGCAGTACGGGATGAAGCTTTCTTT,CASSLAGRAVRDEAFF